The clone carrying this T cell receptor beta chain appeared a few times. Its specificity is not known. This sample is part of a study of blood T cells in healthy people across ages. Points from the study as a whole: Naive CD4+ cell counts and diversity both ran higher in long-lived than in aged donors. The study regarded diversity estimates from one million T cells as underestimates.

Donors each provided around 9 milliliters of peripheral blood. At least 6 million PBMCs were isolated per sample. Unmatched junction bases numbered 10, after V lost 1 base and J lost 2 bases. In germline, CDR1 is SEHNR, CDR2 FQNEAQ (reference sequence). This CDR3 has 18 residues. A second PCR, run for about 6 to 12 cycles, used a sample-barcoded 5' primer plus a J-beta primer mix. TCRdb passed the 5' RACE reads through MiXCR, listing each CDR3 protein once. The data hold over 600,000 distinct CDR3 sequences, with around 45% observed a single time. The source is a man older than 75 in good health. The gene calls are TRBV7-9 and TRBJ2-3; 9 nucleotides match TRBD2. The source material was blood. The CDR3 DNA follows: TGTGCCAGCAGCTTAGGCCGGTCGGAGCGGGAGGCCACAGATACGCAGTATTTT. Translated, it gives CASSLGRSEREATDTQYF.